A selection of T cell receptor beta chains follows, all from one sample in a study of T cells in Graves' hyperthyroidism and ophthalmopathy. TCRdb analysed the multiplex PCR reads with MiXCR anew, one entry per CDR3 protein. The sample yields about half a million distinct CDR3 sequences, approximately 24% seen once. The sample consisted of blood. The receptors derive from a woman in her twenties or thirties with Graves' ophthalmopathy. Each CDR3 is given with its conserved first and last residue. A D gene is named only where the DNA matches it firmly. Size tells how often a clone was seen (once, few, many) or the class of an expanded clone, and some rows leave it out.

D gene,V gene,J gene,clone size,CDR3 protein,CDR3 DNA
.,TRBV30,TRBJ2-2,few,CAWNKFDTGELFF,TGTGCCTGGAATAAGTTTGACACCGGGGAGCTGTTTTTT
TRBD1,TRBV28,TRBJ2-7,many,CASRLTTGWYEQYF,TGTGCCAGCAGATTGACGACAGGGTGGTACGAGCAGTACTTC
.,TRBV19,TRBJ1-1,many,CASSIGDGTTEAFF,TGTGCCAGTAGTATAGGGGACGGGACCACTGAAGCTTTCTTT
.,TRBV15,TRBJ1-5,.,CATSRDRFGSGPQHF,TGTGCCACCAGCAGAGATCGGTTCGGATCTGGGCCCCAGCATTTT
.,TRBV6-5,TRBJ1-3,many,CASSSNRDTLSGNTIYF,TGTGCCAGCAGTTCCAACCGGGACACCCTGTCTGGAAACACCATATATTTT
TRBD1,TRBV5-1,TRBJ1-1,few,CASSRRPGQVNTEAFF,TGCGCCAGCTCCCGGAGGCCGGGACAGGTGAACACTGAAGCTTTCTTT
.,TRBV6-9,TRBJ2-3,.,CASSYSANTDTQYF,TGTGCCAGCAGTTATTCGGCAAACACAGATACGCAGTATTTT
TRBD1,TRBV4-1,TRBJ1-2,many,CASSQDQGAVGYTF,TGCGCCAGCAGCCAAGATCAGGGGGCGGTAGGCTACACCTTC
.,TRBV6-1,TRBJ2-7,few,CASSEFKGYEQYF,TGTGCCAGCAGTGAATTCAAGGGCTACGAGCAGTACTTC
.,TRBV2,TRBJ1-1,many,CASSTGPMNTEAFF,TGTGCCAGCAGTACAGGGCCCATGAACACTGAAGCTTTCTTT
.,TRBV19,TRBJ1-1,few,CASTDGETLNTEAFF,TGTGCCAGTACGGACGGCGAAACATTGAACACTGAAGCTTTCTTT
.,TRBV27,TRBJ1-1,many,CASSPGLRLWTEAFF,TGTGCCAGCAGTCCAGGGTTGAGGTTATGGACTGAAGCTTTCTTT
TRBD1,TRBV28,TRBJ1-5,few,CASTYTGGASNQPQHF,TGTGCCAGCACCTATACAGGGGGCGCCAGCAATCAGCCCCAGCATTTT
.,TRBV11-1,TRBJ1-1,.,CASSYRQVTPNTEAFF,TGTGCCAGCAGCTATCGACAGGTTACCCCGAACACTGAAGCTTTCTTT
.,TRBV29-1,TRBJ2-5,.,CSAEGGRGIQETQYF,TGCAGCGCCGAGGGGGGCAGGGGTATACAAGAGACCCAGTACTTC
.,TRBV4-1,TRBJ1-2,many,CASSQEEGGGYYGYTF,TGCGCCAGCAGCCAAGAGGAGGGCGGGGGTTACTATGGCTACACCTTC
.,TRBV16,TRBJ2-7,many,CASSHPSYGPSSYEQYF,TGTGCCAGCAGCCACCCGAGCTACGGGCCGTCCTCCTACGAGCAGTACTTC
.,TRBV5-1,TRBJ1-1,many,CASSLVPGGTEAFF,TGCGCCAGCAGCTTGGTCCCGGGGGGAACTGAAGCTTTCTTT
TRBD1,TRBV7-8,TRBJ2-2,.,CASSGLRQGSPGELFF,TGTGCCAGCAGCGGTCTTCGACAGGGATCCCCCGGGGAGCTGTTTTTT
TRBD1,TRBV30,TRBJ2-7,many,CAWSVGQGYEQYF,TGTGCCTGGAGTGTAGGACAGGGATACGAGCAGTACTTC
.,TRBV11-2,TRBJ1-5,.,CVSSWGGNQPQHF,TGTGTCAGCAGTTGGGGGGGGAATCAGCCCCAGCATTTT
.,TRBV6-1,TRBJ1-2,many,CASRPPGVRYGYTF,TGTGCCAGCAGGCCCCCCGGGGTGAGGTATGGCTACACCTTC
.,TRBV28,TRBJ2-7,.,CASRRGGYSYEQYF,TGTGCCAGCAGGAGAGGGGGTTACTCCTACGAGCAGTACTTC
TRBD1,TRBV25-1,TRBJ2-3,few,CASSETGKSPDTQYF,TGTGCCAGCAGTGAGACAGGGAAATCGCCAGATACGCAGTATTTT
.,TRBV12-3/TRBV12-4,TRBJ1-1,.,CASSSGSALTFF,TGTGCCAGCAGTTCGGGGAGTGCGTTAACTTTCTTT
.,TRBV6-1,TRBJ2-5,.,CASSAGGRGRETQYF,TGTGCCAGCAGCGCGGGAGGCAGGGGGCGAGAGACCCAGTACTTC
TRBD2,TRBV12-3/TRBV12-4,TRBJ2-1,.,CASSRASGGASYNEQFF,TGTGCCAGCAGTCGAGCTAGCGGGGGGGCTTCCTACAATGAGCAGTTCTTC
TRBD1,TRBV5-1,TRBJ2-4,.,CASSWDSPKNIQYF,TGCGCCAGCAGCTGGGACAGCCCAAAAAACATTCAGTACTTC
.,TRBV12-3/TRBV12-4,TRBJ2-7,many,CASQLRSSYEQYF,TGTGCCAGCCAACTGAGAAGCTCCTACGAGCAGTACTTC
.,TRBV10-3,TRBJ1-5,many,CAISESRRDSNQPQHF,TGTGCCATCAGTGAGTCGAGGAGGGATAGCAATCAGCCCCAGCATTTT
.,TRBV5-1,TRBJ2-7,many,CASSFTSGSDLEQYF,TGCGCCAGCAGCTTCACCTCGGGCTCGGACCTCGAGCAGTACTTC
TRBD1,TRBV5-6,TRBJ1-2,many,CASSRRQGARGYTF,TGTGCCAGCAGTCGGAGACAGGGGGCGCGTGGCTACACCTTC